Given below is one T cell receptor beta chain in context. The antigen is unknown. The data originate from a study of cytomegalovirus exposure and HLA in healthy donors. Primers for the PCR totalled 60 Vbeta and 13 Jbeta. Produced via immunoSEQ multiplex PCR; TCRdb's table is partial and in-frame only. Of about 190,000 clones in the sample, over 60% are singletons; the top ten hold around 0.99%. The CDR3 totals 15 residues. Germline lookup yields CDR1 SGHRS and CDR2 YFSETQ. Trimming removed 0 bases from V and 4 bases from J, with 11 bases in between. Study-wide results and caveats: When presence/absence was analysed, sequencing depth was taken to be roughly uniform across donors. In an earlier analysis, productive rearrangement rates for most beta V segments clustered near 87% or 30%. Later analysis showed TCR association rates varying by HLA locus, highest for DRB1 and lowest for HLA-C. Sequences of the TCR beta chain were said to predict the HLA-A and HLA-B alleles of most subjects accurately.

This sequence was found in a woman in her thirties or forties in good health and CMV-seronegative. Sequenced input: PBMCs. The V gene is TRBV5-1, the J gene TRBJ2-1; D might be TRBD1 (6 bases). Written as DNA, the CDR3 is TGCGCCAGCAGCTTGGAGGGGGTAGAGTACAATGAGCAGTTCTTC. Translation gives CASSLEGVEYNEQFF.